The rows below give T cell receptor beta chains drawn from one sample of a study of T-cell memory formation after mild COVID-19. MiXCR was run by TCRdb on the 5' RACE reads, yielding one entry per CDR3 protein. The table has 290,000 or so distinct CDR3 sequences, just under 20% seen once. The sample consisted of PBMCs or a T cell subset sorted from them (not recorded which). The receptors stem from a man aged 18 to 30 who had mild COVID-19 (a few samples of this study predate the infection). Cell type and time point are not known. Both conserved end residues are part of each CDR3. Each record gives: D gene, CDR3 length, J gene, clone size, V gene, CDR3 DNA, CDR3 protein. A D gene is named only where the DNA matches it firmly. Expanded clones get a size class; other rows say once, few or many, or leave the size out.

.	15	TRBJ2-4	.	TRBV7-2	TGTGCCAGCAGCTTACGGGGCTTAACCAAAAACATTCAGTACTTC	CASSLRGLTKNIQYF
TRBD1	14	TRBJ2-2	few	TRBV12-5	TGTGCTAGTGGTTTGCGGGACAGCACCGGGGAGCTGTTTTTT	CASGLRDSTGELFF
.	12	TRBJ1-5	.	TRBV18	TGTGCCAGCGCCGAGGCTTCTCAGCCCCAGCATTTT	CASAEASQPQHF
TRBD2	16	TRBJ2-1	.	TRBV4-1	TGCGCCAGCAGCCAATTTGGGGGGGGCTCCTACAATGAGCAGTTCTTC	CASSQFGGGSYNEQFF
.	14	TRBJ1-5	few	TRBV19	TGTGCCAGTAGTATTTGGCAGTTCAATCAGCCCCAGCATTTT	CASSIWQFNQPQHF
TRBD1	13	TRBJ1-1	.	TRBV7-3	TGTGCCAGCAGTCCGGACAGGGATAGTGAAGCTTTCTTT	CASSPDRDSEAFF
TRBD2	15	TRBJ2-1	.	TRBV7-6	TGTGCCAGCAGTTCCCCGACTAGCGGATCCAATGAGCAGTTCTTC	CASSSPTSGSNEQFF
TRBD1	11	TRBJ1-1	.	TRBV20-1	TGCAGTGGTCTACAGGGGGCGGAAGCTTTCTTT	CSGLQGAEAFF
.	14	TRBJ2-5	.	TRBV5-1	TGCGCCAGCAGCAAAGGGACTGCTGGAGAGACCCAGTACTTC	CASSKGTAGETQYF
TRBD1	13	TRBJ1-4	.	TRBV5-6	TGTGCCAGCAGCTCTGACAGGGGTGAAAAACTGTTTTTT	CASSSDRGEKLFF
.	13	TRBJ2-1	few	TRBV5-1	TGCGCCAGCACGTCGACAGCTTCCAATGAGCAGTTCTTC	CASTSTASNEQFF
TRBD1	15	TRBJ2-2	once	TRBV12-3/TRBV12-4	TGTGCCAGCAGTTATTCCAGGGGGCGCCTCGGGGAGCTGTTTTTT	CASSYSRGRLGELFF
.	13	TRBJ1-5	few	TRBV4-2	TGTGCCAGCAGCCAAGGGGTAGATCAGCCCCAGCATTTT	CASSQGVDQPQHF
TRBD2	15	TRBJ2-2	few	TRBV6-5	TGTGCCAGCAGTGTCCAGCGGGGATGGACCGGGGAGCTGTTTTTT	CASSVQRGWTGELFF
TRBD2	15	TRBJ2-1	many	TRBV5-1	TGCGCCAGCTCATCTGGGGGGGGTGCCTACAATGAGCAGTTCTTC	CASSSGGGAYNEQFF
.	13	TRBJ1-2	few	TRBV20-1	TGCAGTGCTAGGACGGGAGGGATCGATGGCTACACCTTC	CSARTGGIDGYTF
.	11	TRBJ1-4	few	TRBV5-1	TGCGCCAGCAGCTTGGGCGGAAAACTGTTTTTT	CASSLGGKLFF
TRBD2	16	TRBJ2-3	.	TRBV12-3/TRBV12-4	TGTGCCAGCAGTCCCTCTAGCGGGGTATTTGCAGATACGCAGTATTTT	CASSPSSGVFADTQYF
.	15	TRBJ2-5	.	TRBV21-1	TGTGCCAGCTTCCCGGAAATACTAATAGGAGAGACCCAGTACTTC	CASFPEILIGETQYF
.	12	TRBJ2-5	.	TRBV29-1	TGCAGCGGGACCCCGGGGTCAGAGACCCAGTACTTC	CSGTPGSETQYF
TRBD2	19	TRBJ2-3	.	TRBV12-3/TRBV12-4	TGTGCCAGCAGGACCGATTACGTGGGACTAGCGGGGGCTTCGGATACGCAGTATTTT	CASRTDYVGLAGASDTQYF
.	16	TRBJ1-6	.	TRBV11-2	TGTGCCAGCAGCTTAGATCTTTTTGAGGGTAATTCACCCCTCCACTTT	CASSLDLFEGNSPLHF
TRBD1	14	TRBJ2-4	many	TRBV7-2	TGTGCCAGCAGCTTAGCAGGGGGCGAAAACATTCAGTACTTC	CASSLAGGENIQYF
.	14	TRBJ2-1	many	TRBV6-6	TGTGCCAGCAGTTACAGAGGCTCCTACAATGAGCAGTTCTTC	CASSYRGSYNEQFF
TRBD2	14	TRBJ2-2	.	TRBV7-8	TGTGCCAGCAGGTCCTCGGGGGGAACCGGGGAGCTGTTTTTT	CASRSSGGTGELFF
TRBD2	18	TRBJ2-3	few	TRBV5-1	TGCGCCAGCAGCTTTAAGCGGGGGGCTTCACCCAGCACAGATACGCAGTATTTT	CASSFKRGASPSTDTQYF
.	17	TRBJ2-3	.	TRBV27	TGTGCCAGCAGTTTCGGGTTTGGGCAGCCTCCCACAGATACGCAGTATTTT	CASSFGFGQPPTDTQYF
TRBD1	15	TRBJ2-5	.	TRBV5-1	TGCGCCAGCAGCATTGGACCGGGACAGGGGGAGACCCAGTACTTC	CASSIGPGQGETQYF
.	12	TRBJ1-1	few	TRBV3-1	TGTGCCAGCAGCCAGGCGGTGAGTTCGGCTTTCTTT	CASSQAVSSAFF
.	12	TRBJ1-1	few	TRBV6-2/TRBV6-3	TGTGCCAGCAGCCTCCGGGACGGTGAAGCTTTCTTT	CASSLRDGEAFF
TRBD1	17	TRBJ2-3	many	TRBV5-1	TGCGCCAGCAGCTTGATAACAGGGGGATTTAGCACAGATACGCAGTATTTT	CASSLITGGFSTDTQYF
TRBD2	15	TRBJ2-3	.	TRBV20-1	TGCAGTGCGAAGTGGGCGGGGGGATTAGCAGATACGCAGTATTTT	CSAKWAGGLADTQYF
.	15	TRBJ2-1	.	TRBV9	TGTGCCAGCAGCCTAACGGACAGAACCTACAATGAGCAGTTCTTC	CASSLTDRTYNEQFF
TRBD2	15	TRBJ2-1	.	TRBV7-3	TGTGCCAGCAGCCAAACTAGCGGGGGGAAGGATGAGCAGTTCTTC	CASSQTSGGKDEQFF
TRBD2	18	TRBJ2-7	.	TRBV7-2	TGTGCCAGCAGCTTAAGGGTCGGGACTAGCGGGGGGCCAGCCGAGCAGTACTTC	CASSLRVGTSGGPAEQYF
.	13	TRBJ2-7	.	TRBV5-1	TGCGCCAGCAGCGACGGGACCCCCCACGAGCAGTACTTC	CASSDGTPHEQYF
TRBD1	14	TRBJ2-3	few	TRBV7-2	TGTGCCAGCAGCATAGGACAGGTCACAGATACGCAGTATTTT	CASSIGQVTDTQYF
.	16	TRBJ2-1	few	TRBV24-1	TGTGCCACCAGTGACATGACTGGGAGCTCCTACAATGAGCAGTTCTTC	CATSDMTGSSYNEQFF
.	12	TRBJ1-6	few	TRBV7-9	TGTGCCAGCAGTTCAGGGGTTTCACCCCTCCACTTT	CASSSGVSPLHF
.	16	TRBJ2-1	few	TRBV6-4	TGTGCCAGCAGTGACTCAGTGGAGGGGGGAGACAATGAGCAGTTCTTC	CASSDSVEGGDNEQFF
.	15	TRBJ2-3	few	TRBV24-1	TGTGCCACCAGTGATTTGGGGGCGGGCACAGATACGCAGTATTTT	CATSDLGAGTDTQYF
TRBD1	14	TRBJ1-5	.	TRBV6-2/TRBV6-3	TGTGCCAGCAGTGCGGGACAGGGCCATCAGCCCCAGCATTTT	CASSAGQGHQPQHF
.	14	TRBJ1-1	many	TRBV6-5	TGTGCCAGCAGACACAGGGTAGAGGAGGGTGAAGCTTTCTTT	CASRHRVEEGEAFF
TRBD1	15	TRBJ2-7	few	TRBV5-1	TGCGCCAGCAGCCCACTGGACAGGGTACCCTACGAGCAGTACTTC	CASSPLDRVPYEQYF
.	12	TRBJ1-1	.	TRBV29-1	TGCAGCGTTGTGAAAAAGAACACTGAAGCTTTCTTT	CSVVKKNTEAFF
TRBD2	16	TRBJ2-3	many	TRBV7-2	TGTGCCAGCAGCGGGTCGAAGGAGCGGGGATTAGATACGCAGTATTTT	CASSGSKERGLDTQYF
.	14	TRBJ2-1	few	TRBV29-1	TGCAGCGTTGCGTTGTTAGTTGGCCACAATGAGCAGTTCTTC	CSVALLVGHNEQFF
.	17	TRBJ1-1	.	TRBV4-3	TGCGCCAGCAGCCAAGTCCCGGTAGGTCCCATGAACACTGAAGCTTTCTTT	CASSQVPVGPMNTEAFF
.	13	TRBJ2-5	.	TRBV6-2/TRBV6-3	TGTGCCAGCAGCCCCAGGGAAAAAGAGACCCAGTACTTC	CASSPREKETQYF
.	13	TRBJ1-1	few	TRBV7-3	TGTGCCAGCAGCTTTGCTTCTACCACTGAAGCTTTCTTT	CASSFASTTEAFF
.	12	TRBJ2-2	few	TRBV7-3	TGTGCCAGCAGCCTCCCCGGCAGGGAGCTGTTTTTT	CASSLPGRELFF
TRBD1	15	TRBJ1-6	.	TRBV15	TGTGCCACCAGCAGAGTGGGACAGGGTAATTCACCCCTCCACTTT	CATSRVGQGNSPLHF